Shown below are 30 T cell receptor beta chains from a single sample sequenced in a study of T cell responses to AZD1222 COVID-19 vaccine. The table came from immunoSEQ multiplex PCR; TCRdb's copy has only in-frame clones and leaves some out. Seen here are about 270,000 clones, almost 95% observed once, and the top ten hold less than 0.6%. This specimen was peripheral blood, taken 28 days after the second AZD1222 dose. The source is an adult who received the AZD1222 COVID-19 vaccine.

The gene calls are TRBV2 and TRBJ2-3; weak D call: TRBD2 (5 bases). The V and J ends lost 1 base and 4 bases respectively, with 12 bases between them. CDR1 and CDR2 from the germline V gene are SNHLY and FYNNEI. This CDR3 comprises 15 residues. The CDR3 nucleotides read TGTGCCAGCAGTGAAGGGGTCGCGGGCTCAGATACGCAGTATTTT. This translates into CASSEGVAGSDTQYF.

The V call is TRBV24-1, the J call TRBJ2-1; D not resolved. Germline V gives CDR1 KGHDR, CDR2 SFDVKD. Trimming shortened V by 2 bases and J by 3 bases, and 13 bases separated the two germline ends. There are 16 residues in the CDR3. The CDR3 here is CATSDYRRSHYNEQFF. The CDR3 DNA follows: TGTGCCACCAGTGATTATCGCAGGAGCCACTACAATGAGCAGTTCTTC.

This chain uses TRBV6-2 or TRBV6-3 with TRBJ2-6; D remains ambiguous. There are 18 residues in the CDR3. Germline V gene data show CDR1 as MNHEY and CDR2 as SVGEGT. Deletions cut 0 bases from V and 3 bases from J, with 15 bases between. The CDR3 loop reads CASSYSWPGPNGANVLTF. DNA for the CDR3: TGTGCCAGCAGTTACTCATGGCCAGGTCCTAATGGGGCCAACGTCCTGACTTTC.

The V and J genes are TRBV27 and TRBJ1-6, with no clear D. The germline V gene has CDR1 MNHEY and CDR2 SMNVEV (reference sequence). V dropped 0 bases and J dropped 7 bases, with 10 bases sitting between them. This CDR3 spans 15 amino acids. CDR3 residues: CASSLSRQENSPLHF. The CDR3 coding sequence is TGTGCCAGCAGTTTATCGCGGCAGGAGAATTCACCCCTCCACTTT.

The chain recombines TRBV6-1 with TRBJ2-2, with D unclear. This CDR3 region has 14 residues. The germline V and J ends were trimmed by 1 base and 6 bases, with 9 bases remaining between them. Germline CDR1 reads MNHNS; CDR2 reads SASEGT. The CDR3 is CASSEVLLAGELFF. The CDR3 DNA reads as TGTGCCAGCAGTGAAGTCCTTCTCGCCGGGGAGCTGTTTTTT.

CDR3 sequence: CASSPRRTGDEQYF. The CDR3 nucleotides read TGTGCCAGCAGCCCGCGTAGGACAGGGGACGAGCAGTACTTC. The chain recombines TRBV13 with TRBJ2-7; 9 positions match TRBD1. There are 14 residues in the CDR3. V gave up 5 bases and J gave up 5 bases; unmatched junction bases: 7. Germline V gene lookup returns CDR1 PRHDT and CDR2 FYEKMQ (reference sequence).

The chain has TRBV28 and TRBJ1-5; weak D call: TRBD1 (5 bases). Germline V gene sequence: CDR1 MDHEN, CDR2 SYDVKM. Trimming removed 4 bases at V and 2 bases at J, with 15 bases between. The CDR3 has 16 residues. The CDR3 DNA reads TGTGCCAGCAGTTCCGCGACAGAAGGGCGCAATCAGCCCCAGCATTTT. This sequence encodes CASSSATEGRNQPQHF.

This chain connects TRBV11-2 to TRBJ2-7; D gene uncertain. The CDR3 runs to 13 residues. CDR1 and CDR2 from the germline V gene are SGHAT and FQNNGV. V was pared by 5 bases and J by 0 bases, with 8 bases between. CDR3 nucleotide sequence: TGTGCCAGCAGCCTGGGTAGCTCCTACGAGCAGTACTTC. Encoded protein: CASSLGSSYEQYF.

The CDR3 region has the DNA TGTGCCAGCAGTGAGGGGGCTGGAAACACCATATATTTT. Its protein is CASSEGAGNTIYF. The chain combines TRBV6-1 with TRBJ1-3; perhaps TRBD1 as D (5 bases). Trimming shortened V by 3 bases and J by 2 bases, and 5 bases separated the two germline ends. This CDR3 has 13 residues. Germline loops: CDR1 MNHNS, CDR2 SASEGT.

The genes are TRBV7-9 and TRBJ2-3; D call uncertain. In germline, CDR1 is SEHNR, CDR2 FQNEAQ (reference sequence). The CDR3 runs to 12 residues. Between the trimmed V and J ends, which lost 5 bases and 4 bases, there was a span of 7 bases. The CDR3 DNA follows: TGTGCCAGCAGCCCGTGGTCAGATACGCAGTATTTT. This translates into CASSPWSDTQYF.

The CDR3 region has the DNA TGTGCCAGCAGCGCAGACAGGAGAGAAGAGACCCAGTACTTC. Translating gives CASSADRREETQYF. V is TRBV9 and J is TRBJ2-5; TRBD1 might be the D (6 bases). The germline CDR1 and CDR2 sequences are SGDLS and YYNGEE. The CDR3 is 14 amino acids. With 3 bases removed from V and 3 bases from J, the gap between germline ends came to 12 bases.

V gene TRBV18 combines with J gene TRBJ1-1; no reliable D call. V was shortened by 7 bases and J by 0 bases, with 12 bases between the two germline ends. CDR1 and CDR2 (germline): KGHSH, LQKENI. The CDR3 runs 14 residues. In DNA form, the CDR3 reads TGTGCCAGCTTCCCTGGGGTTATGAACACTGAAGCTTTCTTT. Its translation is CASFPGVMNTEAFF.

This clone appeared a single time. The CDR3 bases are TGTGCCAGCACGGACAGCCGCAATCAGCCCCAGCATTTT. Amino acid sequence: CASTDSRNQPQHF. V gene TRBV2 combines with J gene TRBJ1-5, with D possibly being TRBD1 (6 bases). The CDR3 spans 13 residues. V was cut by 7 bases and J by 2 bases, with 9 bases left in between. In germline, CDR1 is SNHLY, CDR2 FYNNEI.

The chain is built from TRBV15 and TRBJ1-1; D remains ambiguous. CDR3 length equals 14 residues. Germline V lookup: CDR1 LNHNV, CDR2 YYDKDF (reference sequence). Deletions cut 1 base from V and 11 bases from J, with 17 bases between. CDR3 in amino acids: CATSRVGLPVLAFF. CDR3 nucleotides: TGTGCCACCAGCAGAGTCGGACTCCCCGTATTGGCTTTCTTT.

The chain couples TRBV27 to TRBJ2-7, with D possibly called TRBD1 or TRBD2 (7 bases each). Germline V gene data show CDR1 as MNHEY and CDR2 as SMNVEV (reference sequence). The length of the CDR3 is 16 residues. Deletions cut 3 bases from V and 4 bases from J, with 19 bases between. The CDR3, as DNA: TGTGCCAGCAGTTTCCTAACCGGCAGGGGGGGTTACGAGCAGTACTTC. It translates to CASSFLTGRGGYEQYF.

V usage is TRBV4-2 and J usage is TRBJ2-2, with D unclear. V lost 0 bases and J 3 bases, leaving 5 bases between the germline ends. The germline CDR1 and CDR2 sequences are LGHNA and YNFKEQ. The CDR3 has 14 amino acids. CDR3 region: CASSQDRHTGELFF. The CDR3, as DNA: TGTGCCAGCAGCCAAGATCGACACACCGGGGAGCTGTTTTTT.

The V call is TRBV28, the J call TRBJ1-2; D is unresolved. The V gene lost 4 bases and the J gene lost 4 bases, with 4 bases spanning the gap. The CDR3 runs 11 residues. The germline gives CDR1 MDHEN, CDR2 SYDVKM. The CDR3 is CASSWSYGYTF. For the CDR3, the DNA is TGTGCCAGCAGTTGGAGCTATGGCTACACCTTC.

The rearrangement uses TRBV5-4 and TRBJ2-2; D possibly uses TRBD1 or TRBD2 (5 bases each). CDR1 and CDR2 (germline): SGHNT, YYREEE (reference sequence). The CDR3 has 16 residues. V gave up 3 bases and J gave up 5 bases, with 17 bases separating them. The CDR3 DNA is TGTGCCAGCAGCTCCTCATCTCAGGGACGGACCGGGGAGCTGTTTTTT. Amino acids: CASSSSSQGRTGELFF.

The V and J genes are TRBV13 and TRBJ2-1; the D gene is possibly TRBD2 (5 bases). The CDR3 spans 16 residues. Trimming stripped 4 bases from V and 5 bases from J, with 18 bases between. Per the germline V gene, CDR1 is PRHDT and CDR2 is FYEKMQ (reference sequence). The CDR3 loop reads CASSSPRSGADNEQFF. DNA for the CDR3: TGTGCCAGCAGCTCCCCTAGGAGCGGAGCAGACAATGAGCAGTTCTTC.

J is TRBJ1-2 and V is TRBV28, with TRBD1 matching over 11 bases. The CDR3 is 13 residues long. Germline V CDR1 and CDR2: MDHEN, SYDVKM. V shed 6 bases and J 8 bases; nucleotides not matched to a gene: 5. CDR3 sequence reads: CASSSGTGGGYTF. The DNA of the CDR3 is TGTGCCAGCAGCTCCGGGACAGGGGGAGGCTACACCTTC.

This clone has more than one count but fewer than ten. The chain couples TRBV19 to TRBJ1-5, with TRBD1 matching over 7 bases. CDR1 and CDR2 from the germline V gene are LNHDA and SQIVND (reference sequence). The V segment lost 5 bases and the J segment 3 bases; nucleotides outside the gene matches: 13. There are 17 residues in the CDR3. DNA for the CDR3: TGTGCCAGTAGTGGGAGCCATGGGACAGCCGTCAATCAGCCCCAGCATTTT. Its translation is CASSGSHGTAVNQPQHF.

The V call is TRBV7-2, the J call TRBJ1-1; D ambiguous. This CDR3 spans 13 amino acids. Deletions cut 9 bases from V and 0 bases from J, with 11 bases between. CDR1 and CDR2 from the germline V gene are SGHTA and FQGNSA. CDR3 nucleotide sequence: TGTGCCAGTAACCCCGGATTGAACACTGAAGCTTTCTTT. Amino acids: CASNPGLNTEAFF.

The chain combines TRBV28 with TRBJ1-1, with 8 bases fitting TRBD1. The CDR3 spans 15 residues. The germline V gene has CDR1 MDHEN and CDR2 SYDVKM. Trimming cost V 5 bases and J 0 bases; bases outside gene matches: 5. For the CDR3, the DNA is TGTGCCAGCAGTCGGGCGACAGGGGTGAACACTGAAGCTTTCTTT. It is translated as CASSRATGVNTEAFF. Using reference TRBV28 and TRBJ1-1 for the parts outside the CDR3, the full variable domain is DVKVTQSSRYLVKRTGEKVFLECVQDMDHENMFWYRQDPGLGLRLIYFSYDVKMKEKGDIPEGYSVSREKKERFSLILESASTNQTSMYLCASSRATGVNTEAFFGQGTRLTVV.

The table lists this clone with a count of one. CDR3 region: CSVGWGSDSPLHF. The CDR3 DNA is TGCAGCGTTGGATGGGGGTCGGATTCACCCCTCCACTTT. The genes are TRBV29-1 and TRBJ1-6; D is possibly TRBD1 (5 bases). The CDR3 contains 13 residues. Germline V gene sequence: CDR1 SQVTM, CDR2 ANQGSEA. V was pared by 4 bases and J by 8 bases, with 12 bases between.

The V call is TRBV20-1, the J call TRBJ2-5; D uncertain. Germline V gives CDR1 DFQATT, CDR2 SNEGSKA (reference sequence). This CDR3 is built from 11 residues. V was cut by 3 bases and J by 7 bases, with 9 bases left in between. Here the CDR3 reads CSARASWTQYF. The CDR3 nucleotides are TGCAGTGCTAGGGCAAGCTGGACCCAGTACTTC.

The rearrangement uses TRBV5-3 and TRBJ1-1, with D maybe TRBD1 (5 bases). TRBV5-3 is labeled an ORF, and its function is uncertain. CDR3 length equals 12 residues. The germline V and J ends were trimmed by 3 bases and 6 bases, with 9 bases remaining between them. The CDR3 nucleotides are TGTGCCAGAAGCTACGGGACCCCTGAAGCTTTCTTT. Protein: CARSYGTPEAFF.

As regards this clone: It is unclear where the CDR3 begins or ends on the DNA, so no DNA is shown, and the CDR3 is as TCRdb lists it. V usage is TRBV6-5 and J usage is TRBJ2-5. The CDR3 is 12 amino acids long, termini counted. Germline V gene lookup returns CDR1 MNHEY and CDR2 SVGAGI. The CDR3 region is CASSTSTETQYF.

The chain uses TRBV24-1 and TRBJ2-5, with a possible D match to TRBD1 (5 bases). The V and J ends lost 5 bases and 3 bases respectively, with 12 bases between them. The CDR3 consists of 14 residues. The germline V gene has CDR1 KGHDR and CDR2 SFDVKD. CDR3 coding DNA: TGTGCCACCAGTGTCGTCAGGGAAAAAGAGACCCAGTACTTC. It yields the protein CATSVVREKETQYF.

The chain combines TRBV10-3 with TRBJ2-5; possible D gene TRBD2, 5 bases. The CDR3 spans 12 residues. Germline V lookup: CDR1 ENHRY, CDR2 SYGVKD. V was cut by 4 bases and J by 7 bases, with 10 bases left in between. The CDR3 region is CAISVGEGTQYF. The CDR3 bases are TGTGCCATCAGTGTCGGCGAGGGGACCCAGTACTTC.

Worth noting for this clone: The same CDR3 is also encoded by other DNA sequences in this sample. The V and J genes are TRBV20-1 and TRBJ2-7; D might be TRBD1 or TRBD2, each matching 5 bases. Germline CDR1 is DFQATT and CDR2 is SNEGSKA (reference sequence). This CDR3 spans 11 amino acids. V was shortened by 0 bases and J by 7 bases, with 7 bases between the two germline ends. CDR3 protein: CSARERGEQYF. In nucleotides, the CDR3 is TGCAGTGCTAGAGAGAGGGGTGAGCAGTACTTC.